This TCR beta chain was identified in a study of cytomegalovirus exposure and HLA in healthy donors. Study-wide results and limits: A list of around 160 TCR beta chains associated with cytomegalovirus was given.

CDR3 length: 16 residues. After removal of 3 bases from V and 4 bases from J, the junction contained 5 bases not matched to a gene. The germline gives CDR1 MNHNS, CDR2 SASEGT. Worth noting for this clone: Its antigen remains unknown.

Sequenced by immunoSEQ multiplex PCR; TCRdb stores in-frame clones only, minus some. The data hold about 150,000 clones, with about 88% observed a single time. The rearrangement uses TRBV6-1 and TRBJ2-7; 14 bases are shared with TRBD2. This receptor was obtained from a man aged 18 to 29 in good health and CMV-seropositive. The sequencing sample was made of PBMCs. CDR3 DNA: TGTGCCAGCAGTGACTGGACTAGCGGGAGGCCATACGAGCAGTACTTC. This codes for CASSDWTSGRPYEQYF.